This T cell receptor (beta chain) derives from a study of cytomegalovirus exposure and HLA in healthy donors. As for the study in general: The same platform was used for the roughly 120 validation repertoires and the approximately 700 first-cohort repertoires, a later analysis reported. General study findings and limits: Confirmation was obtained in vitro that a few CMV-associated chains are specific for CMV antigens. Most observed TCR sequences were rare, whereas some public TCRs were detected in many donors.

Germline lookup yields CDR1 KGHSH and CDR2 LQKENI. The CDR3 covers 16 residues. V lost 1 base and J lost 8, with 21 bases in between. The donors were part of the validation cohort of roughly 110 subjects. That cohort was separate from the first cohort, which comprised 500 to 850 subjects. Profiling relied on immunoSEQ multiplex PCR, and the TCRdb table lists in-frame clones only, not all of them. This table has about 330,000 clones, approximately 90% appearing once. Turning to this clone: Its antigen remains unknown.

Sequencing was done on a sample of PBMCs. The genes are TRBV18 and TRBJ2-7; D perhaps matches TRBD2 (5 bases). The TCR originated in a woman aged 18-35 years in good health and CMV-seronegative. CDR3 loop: CASSPLGEGSSTQQYF. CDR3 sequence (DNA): TGTGCCAGCTCACCACTGGGAGAGGGCAGCTCTACGCAGCAGTACTTC.